Presented here are 3 T cell receptor beta chains from one specimen sequenced in a study of neoadjuvant nivolumab and ipilimumab in lung cancer. Method: immunoSEQ multiplex PCR; TCRdb's copy keeps in-frame clones and lacks some. The data show 18,000 or so clones, under 85% seen once. Sequenced material: tumor tissue, taken after neoadjuvant nivolumab, alone or with ipilimumab, at or shortly before surgery. The receptor source for this set is an adult with non-small cell lung cancer.

J is TRBJ2-7 and V is TRBV10-3, with D perhaps assigned TRBD1 or TRBD2 (5 bases each). The V gene lost 6 bases and the J gene lost 6 bases, with 15 bases spanning the gap. Germline lookup yields CDR1 ENHRY and CDR2 SYGVKD. The CDR3 extends over 13 amino acids. The CDR3 spells CAISPGQGAEQYF. The CDR3 DNA reads TGTGCCATCAGCCCCGGGCAGGGAGCCGAGCAGTACTTC.

The chain uses TRBV15 and TRBJ1-1; D uncertain. Germline V gene data show CDR1 as LNHNV and CDR2 as YYDKDF (reference sequence). This CDR3 comprises 14 residues. Between the trimmed V and J ends, which lost 0 bases and 0 bases, there was a span of 5 bases. In DNA form, the CDR3 reads TGTGCCACCAGCAGAGATTGGGTGAACACTGAAGCTTTCTTT. It encodes CATSRDWVNTEAFF.

This clone was recorded a few times. The gene calls are TRBV29-1 and TRBJ1-2; 12 nucleotides match TRBD1. Per the germline V gene, CDR1 is SQVTM and CDR2 is ANQGSEA. V was clipped by 6 bases and J by 4 bases; unmatched bases: 0. The length of the CDR3 is 12 residues. CDR3 in DNA: TGCAGCGTGGGACAGGGGGCCTATGGCTACACCTTC. This translates into CSVGQGAYGYTF.